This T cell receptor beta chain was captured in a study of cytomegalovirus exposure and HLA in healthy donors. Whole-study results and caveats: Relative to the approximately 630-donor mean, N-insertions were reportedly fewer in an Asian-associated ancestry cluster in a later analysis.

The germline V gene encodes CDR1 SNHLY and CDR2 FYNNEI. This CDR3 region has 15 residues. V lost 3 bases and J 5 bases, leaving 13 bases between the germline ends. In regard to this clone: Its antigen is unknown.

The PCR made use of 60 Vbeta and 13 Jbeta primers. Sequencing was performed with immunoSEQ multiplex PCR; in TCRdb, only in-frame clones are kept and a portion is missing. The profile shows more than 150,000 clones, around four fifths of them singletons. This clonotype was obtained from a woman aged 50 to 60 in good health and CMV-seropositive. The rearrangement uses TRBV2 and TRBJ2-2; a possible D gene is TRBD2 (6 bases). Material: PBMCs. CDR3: CASSEIFLATGELFF. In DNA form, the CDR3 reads TGTGCCAGCAGTGAGATTTTCCTAGCGACCGGGGAGCTGTTTTTT.